This record covers a single TCR beta chain. CDR3 length: 14 residues. CDR1 is KGHSH and CDR2 is LQKENI in the germline V gene. V lost 6 bases and J 8 bases, leaving 16 bases between the germline ends. These data belong to a study of blood T cell repertoires in COVID-19. As for the study in general: Samples representing acute and convalescent COVID-19 were sourced from the United States, Italy and Spain. T cells, B-cell-depleted T cells, or PBMCs provided the cDNA or gDNA that served as material.

Original handling: Amplification of reference gene primers provided the estimated nucleated cell counts. Method: immunoSEQ multiplex PCR; TCRdb's copy keeps in-frame clones and lacks some. V and J calls and clone size are given by that table; D and trimming were obtained from the DNA. This sample yields about 170,000 clones, of which 84% are seen a single time; more than 14% belongs to the top ten. Sequencing used peripheral blood. The source is a woman aged 70 to 79 with COVID-19, enrolled during active disease. This chain connects TRBV18 to TRBJ1-4, with a weak D call TRBD1 (6 bases). CDR3 loop: CASSSTRGVEKLFF. The CDR3 DNA is TGTGCCAGCTCCTCCACCAGGGGCGTGGAAAAACTGTTTTTT.